These T cell receptor beta chains were read from a single sample in a study of radiation and T cells in renal cell carcinoma. Sequenced by immunoSEQ multiplex PCR; TCRdb stores in-frame clones only, minus some. The sample comprises fewer than 55,000 clones, around three quarters of which are singletons, and 25% to 35% rests with the top ten. The sample consisted of blood, taken from a patient whose treatment included radiotherapy and nephrectomy. Source of these receptors: an older woman with renal cell carcinoma. Each CDR3 is given with its conserved first and last residue. Each record gives: D gene, V gene, clone size, J gene, CDR3 protein, CDR3 DNA. A D gene is named only where the DNA matches it firmly. Some rows mark clone size as missing; the rest say once, few, many or name a class of expanded clone.

.	TRBV7-8	.	TRBJ1-1	CASSWGQGVEAFF	TGTGCCAGCAGCTGGGGGCAGGGTGTTGAAGCTTTCTTT
.	TRBV4-1	.	TRBJ1-1	CASTNIRLNALYTEAFF	TGCGCCAGCACCAATATTCGATTAAATGCATTATACACTGAAGCTTTCTTT
TRBD1	TRBV7-2	.	TRBJ2-7	CASSSDRSYEQYF	TGTGCCAGCAGCTCGGACAGGAGCTACGAGCAGTACTTC
.	TRBV5-6	.	TRBJ1-5	CASSRGGFSNQPQHF	TGTGCCAGCAGCCGGGGGGGTTTTAGCAATCAGCCCCAGCATTTT
TRBD2	TRBV30	.	TRBJ2-3	CACVLGGRSDTQYF	TGTGCCTGCGTTCTCGGCGGGAGGTCAGATACGCAGTATTTT
.	TRBV6-6	.	TRBJ2-7	CASSYSRPEPYEQYF	TGTGCCAGCAGTTACTCGCGGCCGGAACCCTACGAGCAGTACTTC
.	TRBV5-1	few	TRBJ1-2	CASSVAVGRQGYGYTF	TGCGCCAGCAGCGTCGCGGTTGGACGTCAAGGCTATGGCTACACCTTC
.	TRBV5-1	.	TRBJ2-3	CASRREGDSTDTQYF	TGCGCCAGCAGGCGAGAAGGAGATAGCACAGATACGCAGTATTTT
.	TRBV7-9	.	TRBJ1-2	CASSARDFYGYTF	TGTGCCAGCAGCGCCCGGGACTTTTATGGCTACACCTTC
.	TRBV10-2	.	TRBJ1-4	CASSDWIGNNEKLFF	TGCGCCAGCAGTGATTGGATTGGGAATAATGAAAAACTGTTTTTT
.	TRBV7-3	.	TRBJ2-7	CASSLTGAGRNYEQYF	TGTGCCAGCAGCTTAACGGGCGCAGGGCGAAACTACGAGCAGTACTTC
.	TRBV6-1	.	TRBJ2-2	CASRENTGELFF	TGTGCCAGCAGAGAGAACACCGGGGAGCTGTTTTTT
.	TRBV2	.	TRBJ2-7	CASRETVGGEQYF	TGTGCCAGCAGAGAGACAGTGGGCGGTGAGCAGTACTTC
.	TRBV2	once	TRBJ1-6	CASRGDTSSPLHF	TGTGCCAGCAGAGGGGACACTAGTTCACCCCTCCACTTT
.	TRBV7-2	.	TRBJ2-3	CASSANIVGDTQYF	TGTGCCAGCAGCGCAAACATCGTGGGAGATACGCAGTATTTT
TRBD2	TRBV6-4	.	TRBJ2-1	CASSQLAGLNEQFF	TGTGCCAGCAGCCAACTAGCGGGATTGAATGAGCAGTTCTTC